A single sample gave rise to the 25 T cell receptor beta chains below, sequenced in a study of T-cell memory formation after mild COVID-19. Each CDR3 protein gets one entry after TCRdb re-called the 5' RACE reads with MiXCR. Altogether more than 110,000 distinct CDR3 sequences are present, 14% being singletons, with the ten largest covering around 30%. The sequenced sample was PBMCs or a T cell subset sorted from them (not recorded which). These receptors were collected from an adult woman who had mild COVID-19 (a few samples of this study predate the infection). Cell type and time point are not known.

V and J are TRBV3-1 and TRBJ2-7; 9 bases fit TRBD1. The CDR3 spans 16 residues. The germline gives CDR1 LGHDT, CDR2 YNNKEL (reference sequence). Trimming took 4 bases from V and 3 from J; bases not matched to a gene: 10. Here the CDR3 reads CASSPQILGQGYEQYF. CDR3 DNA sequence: TGTGCCAGCAGCCCACAAATCTTGGGACAGGGCTACGAGCAGTACTTC.

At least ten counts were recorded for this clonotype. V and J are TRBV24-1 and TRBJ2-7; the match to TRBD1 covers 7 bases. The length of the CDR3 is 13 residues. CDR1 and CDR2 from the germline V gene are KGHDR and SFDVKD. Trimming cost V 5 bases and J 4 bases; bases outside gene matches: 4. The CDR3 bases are TGTGCCACCAGTGTGGGCAGGGGGTACGAGCAGTACTTC. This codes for CATSVGRGYEQYF.

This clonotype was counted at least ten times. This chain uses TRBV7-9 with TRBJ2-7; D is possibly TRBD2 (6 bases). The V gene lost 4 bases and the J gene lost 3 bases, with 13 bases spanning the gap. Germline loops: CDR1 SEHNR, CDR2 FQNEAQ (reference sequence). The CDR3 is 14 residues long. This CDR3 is CASSSREGLYEQYF. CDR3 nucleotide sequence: TGTGCCAGCAGCTCTAGAGAGGGACTCTACGAGCAGTACTTC.

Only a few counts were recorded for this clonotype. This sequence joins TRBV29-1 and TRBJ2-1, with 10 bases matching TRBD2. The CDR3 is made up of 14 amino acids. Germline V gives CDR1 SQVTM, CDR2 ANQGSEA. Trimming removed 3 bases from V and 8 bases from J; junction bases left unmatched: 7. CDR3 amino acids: CSVELAGARDEQFF. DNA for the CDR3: TGCAGCGTTGAGCTAGCGGGAGCGAGGGATGAGCAGTTCTTC.

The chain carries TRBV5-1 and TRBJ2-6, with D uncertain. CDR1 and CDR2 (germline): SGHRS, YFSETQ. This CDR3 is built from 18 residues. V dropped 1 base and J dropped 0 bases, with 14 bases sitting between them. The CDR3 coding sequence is TGCGCCAGCAGCTTGAGGACCAGGTCTAGCTCTGGGGCCAACGTCCTGACTTTC. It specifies CASSLRTRSSSGANVLTF.

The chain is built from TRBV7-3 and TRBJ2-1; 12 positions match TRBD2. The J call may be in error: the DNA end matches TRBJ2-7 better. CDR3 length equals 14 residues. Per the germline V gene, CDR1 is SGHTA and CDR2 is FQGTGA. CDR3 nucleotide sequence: TGTGCCAGCAGCACGGGACTAGCGGGCGACGAGCAGTACTTC. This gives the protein CASSTGLAGDEQYF.

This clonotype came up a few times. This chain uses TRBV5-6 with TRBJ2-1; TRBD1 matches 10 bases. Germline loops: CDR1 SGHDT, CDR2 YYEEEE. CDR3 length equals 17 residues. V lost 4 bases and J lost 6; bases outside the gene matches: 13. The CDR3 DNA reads TGTGCCAGCAGCACCGACAGGGGGCCTACTCTTCCCAATGAGCAGTTCTTC. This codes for CASSTDRGPTLPNEQFF.

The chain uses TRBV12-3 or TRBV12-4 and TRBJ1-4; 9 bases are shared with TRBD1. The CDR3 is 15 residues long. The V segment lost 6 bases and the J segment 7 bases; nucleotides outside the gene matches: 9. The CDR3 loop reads CASSLTGTGREKLFF. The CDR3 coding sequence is TGTGCCAGCAGCCTCACCGGGACAGGGCGTGAAAAACTGTTTTTT.

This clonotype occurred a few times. The CDR3 protein is CASSEMGSGIRTDTQYF. CDR3 nucleotide sequence: TGTGCCAGCAGTGAAATGGGTAGCGGGATCCGCACAGATACGCAGTATTTT. This sequence joins TRBV2 and TRBJ2-3, with 8 bases aligning to TRBD2. The CDR3 runs to 17 residues. The junction had 8 bases not matched to a gene; V was cut back by 2 bases and J by 1 base. The germline gives CDR1 SNHLY, CDR2 FYNNEI. Filled out from reference TRBV2 and TRBJ2-3, the complete variable domain reads EPEVTQTPSHQVTQMGQEVILRCVPISNHLYFYWYRQILGQKVEFLVSFYNNEISEKSEIFDDQFSVERPDGSNFTLKIRSTKLEDSAMYFCASSEMGSGIRTDTQYFGPGTRLTVL.

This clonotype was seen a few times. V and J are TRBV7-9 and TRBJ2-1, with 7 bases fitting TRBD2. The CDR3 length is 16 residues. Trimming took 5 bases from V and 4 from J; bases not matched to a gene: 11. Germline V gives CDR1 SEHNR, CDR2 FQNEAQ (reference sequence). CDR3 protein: CASSPPESGTYNEQFF. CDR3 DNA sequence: TGTGCCAGCAGCCCCCCGGAGAGCGGGACGTACAATGAGCAGTTCTTC.

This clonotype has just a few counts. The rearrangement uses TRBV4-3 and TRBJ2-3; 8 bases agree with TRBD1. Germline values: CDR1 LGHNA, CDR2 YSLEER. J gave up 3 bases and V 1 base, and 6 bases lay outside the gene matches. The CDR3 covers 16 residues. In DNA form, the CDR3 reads TGCGCCAGCAGCCAAGGGTGGGGACAGGTGACAGATACGCAGTATTTT. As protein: CASSQGWGQVTDTQYF.

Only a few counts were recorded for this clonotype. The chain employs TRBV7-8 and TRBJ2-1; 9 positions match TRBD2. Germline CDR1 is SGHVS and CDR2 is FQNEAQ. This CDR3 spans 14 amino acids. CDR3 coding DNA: TGTACCTCGCACAGCGGGAGGCCTGTGAATGAGCAGTTCTTC. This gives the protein CTSHSGRPVNEQFF.

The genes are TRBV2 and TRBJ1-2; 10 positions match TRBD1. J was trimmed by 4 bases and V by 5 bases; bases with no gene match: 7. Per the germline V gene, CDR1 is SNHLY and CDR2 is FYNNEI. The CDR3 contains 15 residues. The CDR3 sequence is CASSPRQGAGYGYTF. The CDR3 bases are TGTGCCAGCAGTCCCCGACAGGGGGCAGGCTATGGCTACACCTTC.

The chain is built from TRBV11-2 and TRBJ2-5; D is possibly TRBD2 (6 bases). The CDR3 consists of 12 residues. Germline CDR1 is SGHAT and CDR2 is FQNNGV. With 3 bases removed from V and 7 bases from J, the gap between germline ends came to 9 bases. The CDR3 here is CASSFGAGTQYF. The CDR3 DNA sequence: TGTGCCAGCAGCTTCGGAGCGGGGACCCAGTACTTC.

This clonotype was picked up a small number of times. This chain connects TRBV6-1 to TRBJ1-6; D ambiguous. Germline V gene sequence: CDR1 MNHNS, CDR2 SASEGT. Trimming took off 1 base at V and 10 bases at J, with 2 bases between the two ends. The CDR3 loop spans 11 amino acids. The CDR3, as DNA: TGTGCCAGCAGTGAAGGCTCACCCCTCCACTTT. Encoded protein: CASSEGSPLHF.

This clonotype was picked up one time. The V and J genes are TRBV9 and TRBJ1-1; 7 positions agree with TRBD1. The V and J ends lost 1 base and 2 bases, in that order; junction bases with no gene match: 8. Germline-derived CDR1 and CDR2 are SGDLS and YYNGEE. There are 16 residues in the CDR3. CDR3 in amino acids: CASSVTSGTVNTEAFF. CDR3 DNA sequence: TGTGCCAGCAGCGTAACCTCCGGGACAGTCAACACTGAAGCTTTCTTT.

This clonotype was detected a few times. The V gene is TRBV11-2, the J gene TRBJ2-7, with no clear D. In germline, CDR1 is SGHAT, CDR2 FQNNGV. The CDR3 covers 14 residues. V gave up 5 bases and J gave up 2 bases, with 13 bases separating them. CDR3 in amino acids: CASSTPDTAYEQYF. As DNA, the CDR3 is TGTGCCAGCAGCACCCCCGACACCGCCTACGAGCAGTACTTC.

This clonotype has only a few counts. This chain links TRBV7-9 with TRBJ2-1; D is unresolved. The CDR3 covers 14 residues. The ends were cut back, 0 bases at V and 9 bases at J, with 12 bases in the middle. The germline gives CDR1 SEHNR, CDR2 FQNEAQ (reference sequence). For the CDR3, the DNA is TGTGCCAGCAGCTTAGCGCCGGAATTGGGTGAGCAGTTCTTC. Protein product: CASSLAPELGEQFF.

CDR3 protein: CATSGAGRTYNEQFF. In DNA, the CDR3 is TGTGCCACCAGTGGGGCGGGACGGACCTACAATGAGCAGTTCTTC. The rearrangement links TRBV24-1 to TRBJ2-1; the D gene is possibly TRBD2 (6 bases). The CDR3 runs 15 residues. Per germline, CDR1 KGHDR and CDR2 SFDVKD. The V gene lost 5 bases and the J gene lost 2 bases, with 12 bases spanning the gap.

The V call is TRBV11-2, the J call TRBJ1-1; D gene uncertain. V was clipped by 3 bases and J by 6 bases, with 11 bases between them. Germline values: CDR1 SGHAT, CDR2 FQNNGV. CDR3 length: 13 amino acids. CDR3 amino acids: CASSLALGAEAFF. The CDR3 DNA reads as TGTGCCAGCAGCTTGGCCCTTGGCGCTGAAGCTTTCTTT. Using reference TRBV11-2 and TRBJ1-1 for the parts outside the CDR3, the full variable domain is EAGVAQSPRYKIIEKRQSVAFWCNPISGHATLYWYQQILGQGPKLLIQFQNNGVVDDSQLPKDRFSAERLKGVDSTLKIQPAKLEDSAVYLCASSLALGAEAFFGQGTRLTVV.

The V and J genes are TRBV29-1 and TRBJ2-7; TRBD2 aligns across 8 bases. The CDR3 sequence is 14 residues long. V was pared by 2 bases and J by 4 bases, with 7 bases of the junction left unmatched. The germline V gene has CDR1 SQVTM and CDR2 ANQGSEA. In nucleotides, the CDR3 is TGCAGCGTTGAAAACCCCAGCGGGAGTTACGAGCAGTACTTC. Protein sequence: CSVENPSGSYEQYF.

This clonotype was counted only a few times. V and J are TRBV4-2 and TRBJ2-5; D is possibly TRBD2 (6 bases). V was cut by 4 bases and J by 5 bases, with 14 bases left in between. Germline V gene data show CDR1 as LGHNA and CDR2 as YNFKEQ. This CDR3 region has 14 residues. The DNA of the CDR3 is TGTGCCAGCAGCCGCGAGACTAGAGGGGAGACCCAGTACTTC. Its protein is CASSRETRGETQYF.

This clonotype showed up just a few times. The CDR3, as DNA: TGCAGTGGTTTAGATGGTTATGAAGCTTTCTTT. Its translation is CSGLDGYEAFF. The chain employs TRBV20-1 and TRBJ1-1; unclear D gene. Germline V gene lookup returns CDR1 DFQATT and CDR2 SNEGSKA (reference sequence). V dropped 7 bases and J dropped 7 bases, with 13 bases sitting between them. The CDR3 extends over 11 amino acids.

As DNA, the CDR3 is TGCAGTGGTAGCTTAGGGGTCGCCTACGAGCAGTACTTC. Translating it yields CSGSLGVAYEQYF. The rearrangement joins TRBV20-1 to TRBJ2-7, with D perhaps TRBD1 (5 bases). Germline CDR1 reads DFQATT; CDR2 reads SNEGSKA (reference sequence). V was cut by 7 bases and J by 2 bases, with 15 bases left in between. The CDR3 contains 13 residues.

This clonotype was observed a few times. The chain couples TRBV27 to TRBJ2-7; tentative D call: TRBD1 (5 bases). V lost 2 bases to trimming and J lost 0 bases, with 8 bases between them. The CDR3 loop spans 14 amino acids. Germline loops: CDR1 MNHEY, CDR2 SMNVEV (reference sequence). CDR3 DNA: TGTGCCAGCAGTTTAACAGGATACTCCTACGAGCAGTACTTC. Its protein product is CASSLTGYSYEQYF.